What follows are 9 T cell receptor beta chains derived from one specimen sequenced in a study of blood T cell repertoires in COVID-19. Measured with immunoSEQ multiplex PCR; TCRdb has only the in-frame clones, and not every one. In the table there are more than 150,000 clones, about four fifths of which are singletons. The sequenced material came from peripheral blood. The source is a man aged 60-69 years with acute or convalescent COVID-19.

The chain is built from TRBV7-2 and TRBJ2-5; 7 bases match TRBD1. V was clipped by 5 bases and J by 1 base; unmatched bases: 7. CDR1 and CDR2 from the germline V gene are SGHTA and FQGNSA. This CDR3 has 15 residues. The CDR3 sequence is CASSNPGTVQETQYF. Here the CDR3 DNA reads TGTGCCAGCAGCAACCCAGGGACAGTCCAAGAGACCCAGTACTTC.

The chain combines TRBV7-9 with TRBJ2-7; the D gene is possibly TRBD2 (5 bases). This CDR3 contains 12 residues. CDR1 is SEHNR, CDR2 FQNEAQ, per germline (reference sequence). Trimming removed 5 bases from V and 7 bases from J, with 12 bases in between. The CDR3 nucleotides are TGTGCCAGCAGCGACCGAGGGTGGGAGCAGTACTTC. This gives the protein CASSDRGWEQYF. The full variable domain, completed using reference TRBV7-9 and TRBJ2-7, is DTGVSQNPRHKITKRGQNVTFRCDPISEHNRLYWYRQTLGQGPEFLTYFQNEAQLEKSRLLSDRFSAERPKGSFSTLEIQRTEQGDSAMYLCASSDRGWEQYFGPGTRLTVT.

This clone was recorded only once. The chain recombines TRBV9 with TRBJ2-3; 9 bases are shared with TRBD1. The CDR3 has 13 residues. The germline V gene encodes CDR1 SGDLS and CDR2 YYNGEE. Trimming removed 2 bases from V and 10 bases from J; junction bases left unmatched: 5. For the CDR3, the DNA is TGTGCCAGCAGCGTCAAACAGGGGGCTGCGCAGTATTTT. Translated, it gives CASSVKQGAAQYF.

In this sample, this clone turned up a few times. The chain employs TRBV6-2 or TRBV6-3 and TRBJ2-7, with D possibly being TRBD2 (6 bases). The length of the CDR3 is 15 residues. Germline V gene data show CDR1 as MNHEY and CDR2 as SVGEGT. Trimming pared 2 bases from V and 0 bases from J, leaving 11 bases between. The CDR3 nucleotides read TGTGCCAGCAGTTACCGGGGGATTAGCTCCTACGAGCAGTACTTC. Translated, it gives CASSYRGISSYEQYF.

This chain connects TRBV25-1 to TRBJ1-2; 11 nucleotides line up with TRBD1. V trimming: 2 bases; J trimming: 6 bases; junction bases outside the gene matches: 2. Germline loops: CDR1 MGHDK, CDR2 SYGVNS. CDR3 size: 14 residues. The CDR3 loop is CASSEPGQGDGYTF. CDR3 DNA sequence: TGTGCCAGCAGTGAACCGGGACAGGGGGATGGCTACACCTTC.

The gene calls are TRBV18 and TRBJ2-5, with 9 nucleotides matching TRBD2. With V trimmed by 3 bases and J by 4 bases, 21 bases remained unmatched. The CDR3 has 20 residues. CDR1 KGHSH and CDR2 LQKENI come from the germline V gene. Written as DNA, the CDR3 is TGTGCCAGCTCACCCCCAAGGAAGGGTAGCGGGAGCCCACGGGGAGAGACCCAGTACTTC. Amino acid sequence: CASSPPRKGSGSPRGETQYF.

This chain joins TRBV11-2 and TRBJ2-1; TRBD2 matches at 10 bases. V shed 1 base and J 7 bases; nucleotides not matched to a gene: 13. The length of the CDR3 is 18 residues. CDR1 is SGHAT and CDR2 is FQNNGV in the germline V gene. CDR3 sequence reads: CASSLAASGSHRWNEQFF. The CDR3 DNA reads TGTGCCAGCAGCTTAGCTGCTAGCGGGAGCCACCGCTGGAATGAGCAGTTCTTC. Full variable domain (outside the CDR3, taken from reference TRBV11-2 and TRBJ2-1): EAGVAQSPRYKIIEKRQSVAFWCNPISGHATLYWYQQILGQGPKLLIQFQNNGVVDDSQLPKDRFSAERLKGVDSTLKIQPAKLEDSAVYLCASSLAASGSHRWNEQFFGPGTRLTVL.

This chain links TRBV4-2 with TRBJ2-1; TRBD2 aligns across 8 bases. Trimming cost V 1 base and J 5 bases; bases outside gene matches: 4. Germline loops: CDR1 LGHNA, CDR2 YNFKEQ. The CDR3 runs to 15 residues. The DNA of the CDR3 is TGTGCCAGCAGCCAAGTGCGGGGGGTTAACAATGAGCAGTTCTTC. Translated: CASSQVRGVNNEQFF.

CDR3 DNA sequence: TGTGCCAGCACCGCCGGGACAGGGAACTACAATGAGCAGTTCTTC. Translated: CASTAGTGNYNEQFF. This chain joins TRBV6-5 and TRBJ2-1; 9 bases agree with TRBD1. V shed 7 bases and J 3 bases; nucleotides not matched to a gene: 7. Germline loops: CDR1 MNHEY, CDR2 SVGAGI. This CDR3 has 15 amino acids.